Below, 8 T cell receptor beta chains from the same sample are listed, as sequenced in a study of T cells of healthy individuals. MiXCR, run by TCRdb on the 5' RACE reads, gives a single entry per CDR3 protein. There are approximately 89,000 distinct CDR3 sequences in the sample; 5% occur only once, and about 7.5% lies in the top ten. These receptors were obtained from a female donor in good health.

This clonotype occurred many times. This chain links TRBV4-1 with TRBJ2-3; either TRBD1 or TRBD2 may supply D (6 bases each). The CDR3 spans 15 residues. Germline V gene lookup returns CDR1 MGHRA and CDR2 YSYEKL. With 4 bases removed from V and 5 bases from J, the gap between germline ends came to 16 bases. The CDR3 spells CASSRPEEGVDTQYF. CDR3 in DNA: TGCGCCAGCAGCCGGCCAGAGGAGGGGGTAGATACGCAGTATTTT.

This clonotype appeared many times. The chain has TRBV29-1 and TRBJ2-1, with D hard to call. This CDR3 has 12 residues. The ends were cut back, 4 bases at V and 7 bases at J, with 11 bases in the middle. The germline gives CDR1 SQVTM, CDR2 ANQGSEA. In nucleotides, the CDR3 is TGCAGCGTTGTATTGCGGCGGAATGAGCAGTTCTTC. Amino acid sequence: CSVVLRRNEQFF.

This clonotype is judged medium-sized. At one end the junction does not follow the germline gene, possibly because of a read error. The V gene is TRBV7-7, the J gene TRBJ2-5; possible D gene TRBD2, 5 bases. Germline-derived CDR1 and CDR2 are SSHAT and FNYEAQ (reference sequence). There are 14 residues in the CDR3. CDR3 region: CASSFSREMETQYF. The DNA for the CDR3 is TGTGCTAGCAGCTTTTCCCGGGAAATGGAGACCCAGTACTTC.

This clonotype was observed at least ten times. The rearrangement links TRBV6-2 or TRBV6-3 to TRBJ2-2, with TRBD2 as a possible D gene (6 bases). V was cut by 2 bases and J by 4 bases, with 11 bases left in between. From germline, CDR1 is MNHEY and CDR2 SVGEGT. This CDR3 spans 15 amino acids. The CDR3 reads CASSYLREGTGELFF. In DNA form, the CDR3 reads TGTGCCAGCAGTTACCTGCGGGAAGGCACCGGGGAGCTGTTTTTT.

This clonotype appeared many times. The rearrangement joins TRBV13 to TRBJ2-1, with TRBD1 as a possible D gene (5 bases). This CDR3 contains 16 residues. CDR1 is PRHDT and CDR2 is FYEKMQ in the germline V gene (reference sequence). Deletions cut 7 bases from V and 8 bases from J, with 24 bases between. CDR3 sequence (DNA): TGTGCCAGCACGGTCCAGGGATTGTCGGTATTCGATGAGCAGTTCTTC. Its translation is CASTVQGLSVFDEQFF.

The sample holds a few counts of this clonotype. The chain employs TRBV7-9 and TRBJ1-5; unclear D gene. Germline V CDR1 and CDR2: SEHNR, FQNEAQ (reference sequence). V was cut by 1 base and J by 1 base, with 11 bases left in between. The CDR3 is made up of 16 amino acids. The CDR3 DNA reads TGTGCCAGCAGCTTAGAATCCGGGTGGAGCAATCAGCCCCAGCATTTT. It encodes CASSLESGWSNQPQHF.

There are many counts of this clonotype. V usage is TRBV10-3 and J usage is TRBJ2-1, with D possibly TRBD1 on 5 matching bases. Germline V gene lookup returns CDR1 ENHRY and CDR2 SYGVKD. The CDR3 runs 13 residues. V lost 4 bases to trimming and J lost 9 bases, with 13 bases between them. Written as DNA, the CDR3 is TGTGCCATCAGTGTCGGGCAGGGTAGTGAGCAGTTCTTC. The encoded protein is CAISVGQGSEQFF.

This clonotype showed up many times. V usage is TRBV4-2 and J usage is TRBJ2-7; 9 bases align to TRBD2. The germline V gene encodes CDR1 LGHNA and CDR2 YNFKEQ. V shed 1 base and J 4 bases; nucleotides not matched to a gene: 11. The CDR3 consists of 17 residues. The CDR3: CASSQGASGVGGYEQYF. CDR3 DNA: TGTGCCAGCAGCCAAGGTGCTAGCGGGGTCGGTGGGTACGAGCAGTACTTC.